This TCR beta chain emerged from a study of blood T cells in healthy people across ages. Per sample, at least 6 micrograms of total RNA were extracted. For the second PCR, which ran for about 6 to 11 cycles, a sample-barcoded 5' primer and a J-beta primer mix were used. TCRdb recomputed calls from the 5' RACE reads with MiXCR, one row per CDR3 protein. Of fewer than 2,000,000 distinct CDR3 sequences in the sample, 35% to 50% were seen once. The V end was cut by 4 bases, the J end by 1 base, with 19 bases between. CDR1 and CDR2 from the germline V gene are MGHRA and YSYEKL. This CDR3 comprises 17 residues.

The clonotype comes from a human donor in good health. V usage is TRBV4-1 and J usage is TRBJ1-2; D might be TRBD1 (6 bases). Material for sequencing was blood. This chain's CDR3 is CASSRSLRGGNNYGYTF. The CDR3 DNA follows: TGCGCCAGCAGCCGCTCCCTGAGAGGGGGTAATAACTATGGCTACACCTTC.